The source of this TCR beta chain is a study of blood T cell repertoires in COVID-19. Turning to the study itself: Samples came from the United States, Italy and Spain, spanning acute and convalescent COVID-19.

Profiling relied on immunoSEQ multiplex PCR, and the TCRdb table lists in-frame clones only, not all of them. Of around 70,000 clones in the sample, roughly nine tenths were seen once. Germline lookup yields CDR1 SGHRS and CDR2 YFSETQ. The CDR3 extends over 12 amino acids. Deletions cut 4 bases from V and 6 bases from J, with 10 bases between. The rearrangement joins TRBV5-1 to TRBJ1-2; TRBD1 might be the D (6 bases). Sequenced material: peripheral blood. This sequence was found in a human donor in a cohort sampled during active COVID-19. CDR3 amino acids: CASSQNRDGYTF. The CDR3 DNA sequence: TGCGCCAGCAGCCAAAACAGGGATGGCTACACCTTC.